The 13 T cell receptor beta chains below were found in one sample sequenced in a study of cytomegalovirus exposure and HLA in healthy donors. The primer mix had 60 Vbeta and 13 Jbeta primers. The data were produced by immunoSEQ multiplex PCR, yet TCRdb's version contains in-frame clones alone and is incomplete. Among some 200,000 clones listed, around four fifths were seen once. Source material: PBMCs. The receptors come from a woman aged 45 to 65 in good health and CMV-seropositive.

This chain joins TRBV11-3 and TRBJ2-1; 8 nucleotides agree with TRBD1. The trim removed 2 bases at V and 5 bases at J, leaving 5 bases unmatched. The CDR3 has 15 residues. Germline V gene data show CDR1 as SGHNT and CDR2 as YENEEA. The CDR3 DNA sequence: TGTGCCAGCAGCTTAAGACAGGGGAATAACAATGAGCAGTTCTTC. Amino acid sequence: CASSLRQGNNNEQFF.

This CDR3 is CASKGGLAGVGDTQYF. The CDR3 DNA reads as TGTGCCAGCAAAGGAGGACTAGCGGGAGTTGGAGATACGCAGTATTTT. The rearrangement joins TRBV2 to TRBJ2-3; the match to TRBD2 covers 13 bases. CDR1 and CDR2 (germline): SNHLY, FYNNEI. The trim removed 7 bases at V and 5 bases at J, leaving 9 bases unmatched. The CDR3 has 16 amino acids.

This chain links TRBV10-3 with TRBJ2-3, with a tentative D call TRBD1 (6 bases). This CDR3 is built from 12 residues. The germline V gene encodes CDR1 ENHRY and CDR2 SYGVKD. Trimming stripped 3 bases from V and 5 bases from J, with 6 bases between. CDR3 bases: TGTGCCATCAGTGAAGGGGGAGATACGCAGTATTTT. Residues: CAISEGGDTQYF.

This chain links TRBV5-1 with TRBJ2-6; the D is unclear. The CDR3 has 15 residues. Germline assignment: CDR1 SGHRS and CDR2 YFSETQ. Trimming stripped 1 base from V and 1 base from J, with 6 bases between. CDR3 bases: TGCGCCAGCAGCTTGAAAGAGTCTGGGGCCAACGTCCTGACTTTC. It yields the protein CASSLKESGANVLTF. Supplemented by reference TRBV5-1 and TRBJ2-6, the full variable domain reads KAGVTQTPRYLIKTRGQQVTLSCSPISGHRSVSWYQQTPGQGLQFLFEYFSETQRNKGNFPGRFSGRQFSNSRSEMNVSTLELGDSALYLCASSLKESGANVLTFGAGSRLTVL.

The chain links TRBV5-1 to TRBJ2-5, with D maybe TRBD1 (7 bases). The V gene's germline CDR1 is SGHRS and CDR2 YFSETQ. This CDR3 contains 17 residues. Trimming removed 0 bases from V and 5 bases from J, with 20 bases in between. The CDR3 DNA reads TGCGCCAGCAGCTTGGATTTTGAAGGGGCAGGGGGGGAGACCCAGTACTTC. It specifies CASSLDFEGAGGETQYF.

The chain couples TRBV5-1 to TRBJ2-5; D might be TRBD2 (5 bases). This CDR3 has 14 amino acids. V lost 4 bases and J 5 bases, leaving 15 bases between the germline ends. CDR1 is SGHRS, CDR2 YFSETQ, per germline. The DNA for the CDR3 is TGCGCCAGCAGCACCGGGAACACCCGGGAGACCCAGTACTTC. Protein: CASSTGNTRETQYF.

V and J are TRBV4-1 and TRBJ1-4; 9 bases map to TRBD1. Trimming at V came to 3 bases and at J to 3 bases, leaving 5 bases not matched to a gene. The CDR3 totals 16 residues. Per germline, CDR1 MGHRA and CDR2 YSYEKL. The DNA of the CDR3 is TGCGCCAGCAGCCAGGGACAGGGATCACCTAATGAAAAACTGTTTTTT. Translating gives CASSQGQGSPNEKLFF.

This clone was seen a single time. The rearrangement links TRBV2 to TRBJ2-1; possibly TRBD2 for D (5 bases). The CDR3 extends over 12 amino acids. CDR1 and CDR2 from the germline V gene are SNHLY and FYNNEI. Deletions cut 5 bases from V and 9 bases from J, with 11 bases between. The CDR3 sequence is CASSTRYSEQFF. The DNA for the CDR3 is TGTGCCAGCAGTACTAGATATAGTGAGCAGTTCTTC.

V gene TRBV7-8 combines with J gene TRBJ2-7, with a weak D call TRBD1 (5 bases). There are 13 residues in the CDR3. Germline V gene sequence: CDR1 SGHVS, CDR2 FQNEAQ. V gave up 6 bases and J gave up 2 bases, with 11 bases separating them. The CDR3 loop is CASRNPGTYEQYF. The CDR3 bases are TGTGCCAGCAGAAACCCAGGGACCTACGAGCAGTACTTC.

A note on this clone: The junction departs from the called germline gene at one end, perhaps through a read error. The chain links TRBV7-9 to TRBJ2-1; 8 nucleotides match TRBD2. Germline V gene data show CDR1 as SEHNR and CDR2 as FQNEAQ (reference sequence). CDR3 length: 15 residues. CDR3 residues: CSSSLDGREAQEQFF. CDR3 sequence (DNA): TGTTCCAGCAGCTTAGACGGGAGGGAGGCTCAGGAGCAGTTCTTC.

The chain carries TRBV11-3 and TRBJ2-1; 8 bases are a match to TRBD2. The CDR3 spans 15 residues. Germline values: CDR1 SGHNT, CDR2 YENEEA. V lost 5 bases to trimming and J lost 7 bases; unmatched junction nucleotides: 10. CDR3 in amino acids: CASSTNSGKGNEQFF. CDR3 DNA sequence: TGTGCCAGCAGCACCAATAGCGGGAAAGGTAATGAGCAGTTCTTC.

V is TRBV20-1 and J is TRBJ1-2; 7 bases are a match to TRBD1. CDR3 length equals 11 residues. Per the germline V gene, CDR1 is DFQATT and CDR2 is SNEGSKA (reference sequence). With V trimmed by 6 bases and J by 8 bases, 6 bases remained unmatched. In DNA, the CDR3 is TGCAGTGCGAGACAGGGTCGGGGCTACACCTTC. Translating gives CSARQGRGYTF.

The chain combines TRBV6-1 with TRBJ2-2; D gene uncertain. The CDR3 sequence is 14 residues long. The V gene's germline CDR1 is MNHNS and CDR2 SASEGT. V gave up 7 bases and J gave up 3 bases, with 12 bases separating them. The CDR3 region has the DNA TGTGCCAGCACTACCGCCGGGTACACCGGGGAGCTGTTTTTT. Amino acid sequence: CASTTAGYTGELFF.